One sample yielded the 15 T cell receptor beta chains listed below, sequenced in a study of vaccination effects on CD4 cells after COVID-19. The authors isolated CD4+ T cells after 9 to 10 days of culture. The method was immunoSEQ multiplex PCR; TCRdb's version includes in-frame clones alone and lacks a portion of them. The sample contains about 30,000 clones, 50% to 70% of which appear only once. Antigens for these TCRs are unknown. Source: CD4+ T cells from PBMCs cultured without peptide, taken before COVID-19 vaccination. Receptor source: a human donor who received a COVID-19 vaccine.

The chain uses TRBV18 and TRBJ1-5; 7 bases map to TRBD1. The ends lost 3 bases at V and 4 bases at J; junction bases unmatched: 6. Germline CDR1 and CDR2: KGHSH and LQKENI. CDR3 length equals 15 residues. CDR3 DNA: TGTGCCAGCTCACCCTACGGGACAGCTAATCAGCCCCAGCATTTT. This codes for CASSPYGTANQPQHF.

The genes are TRBV6-5 and TRBJ1-2, with a weak D call TRBD1 (5 bases). This CDR3 region has 15 residues. Trimming left V 2 bases short and J 4 bases short, with 14 bases between. CDR1 is MNHEY and CDR2 is SVGAGI in the germline V gene. The CDR3 DNA follows: TGTGCCAGCAGTTACAGGGCAGGGAACCTCTATGGCTACACCTTC. Amino acids: CASSYRAGNLYGYTF.

This chain joins TRBV19 and TRBJ1-2; 8 bases map to TRBD1. V shed 4 bases and J 3 bases; nucleotides not matched to a gene: 1. CDR3 length equals 13 residues. CDR1 is LNHDA, CDR2 SQIVND, per germline (reference sequence). The CDR3 DNA reads as TGTGCCAGTAGTAAGGACAGGGACTATGGCTACACCTTC. This encodes CASSKDRDYGYTF.

In this sample, this clone turned up a few times. This chain uses TRBV10-1 with TRBJ1-2, with unresolved D. Germline CDR1 WNHNN, CDR2 SYGVQD (reference sequence). Trimming shortened V by 3 bases and J by 3 bases, and 8 bases separated the two germline ends. This CDR3 region has 13 residues. The CDR3 reads CASSEEIHYGYTF. The CDR3 coding sequence is TGCGCCAGCAGTGAAGAGATTCACTATGGCTACACCTTC.

The CDR3 is CASSGPKGTAIETQYF. CDR3 sequence (DNA): TGCGCCAGCAGTGGGCCAAAGGGTACGGCCATCGAGACCCAGTACTTC. V usage is TRBV10-2 and J usage is TRBJ2-5; D unclear. Germline V gene sequence: CDR1 WSHSY, CDR2 SAAADI. V lost 4 bases and J 5 bases, leaving 20 bases between the germline ends. The CDR3 runs to 16 residues.

The rearrangement uses TRBV11-2 and TRBJ1-3; TRBD1 is a possible D gene (6 bases). Germline V gene lookup returns CDR1 SGHAT and CDR2 FQNNGV. The CDR3 contains 14 residues. Between the trimmed V and J ends, which lost 4 bases and 2 bases, there was a span of 9 bases. As DNA, the CDR3 is TGTGCCAGCAGCTACGGACAGACTGGAAACACCATATATTTT. It yields the protein CASSYGQTGNTIYF.

J is TRBJ2-7 and V is TRBV12-3 or TRBV12-4; D possibly corresponds to TRBD2 (6 bases). The germline V and J ends were trimmed by 3 bases and 3 bases, with 9 bases remaining between them. The CDR3 has 13 residues. DNA of the CDR3: TGTGCCAGCAGTTTCGGGACTTTCTACGAGCAGTACTTC. Translating gives CASSFGTFYEQYF.

CDR3 nucleotide sequence: TGTGCCAGTAGTGCCCAGGGGGAGAGGCATTCACCCCTCCACTTT. Protein product: CASSAQGERHSPLHF. The rearrangement links TRBV19 to TRBJ1-6; 7 bases fit TRBD1. The germline gives CDR1 LNHDA, CDR2 SQIVND (reference sequence). V trimming: 5 bases; J trimming: 8 bases; junction bases outside the gene matches: 9. The CDR3 extends over 15 amino acids.

The chain recombines TRBV7-9 with TRBJ2-1; 13 bases fit TRBD2. V dropped 1 base and J dropped 3; count of bases not matched to a gene: 3. There are 17 residues in the CDR3. Germline CDR1 and CDR2: SEHNR and FQNEAQ (reference sequence). The CDR3, as DNA: TGTGCCAGCAGCTTAGGGGGGACTAGCGGGGTCTACAATGAGCAGTTCTTC. Its translation is CASSLGGTSGVYNEQFF.

The chain is built from TRBV6-4 and TRBJ1-1; TRBD1 might be the D (5 bases). CDR1 and CDR2 from the germline V gene are MRHNA and SNTAGT. The CDR3 runs to 13 residues. V lost 5 bases, J lost 5 bases, and 12 bases lay in between. In DNA, the CDR3 is TGTGCCAGCAGTCGCGGGGGAGAGACTGAAGCTTTCTTT. The encoded protein is CASSRGGETEAFF.

This clone showed up just once. The gene calls are TRBV6-5 and TRBJ1-1; no reliable D call. The CDR3 totals 14 residues. The germline V and J ends were trimmed by 0 bases and 6 bases, with 11 bases remaining between them. CDR1 is MNHEY and CDR2 is SVGAGI in the germline V gene. CDR3 residues: CASSYSTRLPEAFF. As DNA, the CDR3 is TGTGCCAGCAGTTACTCGACGCGACTCCCTGAAGCTTTCTTT.

This chain's CDR3 is CASSVSVLTNTEAFF. The CDR3 bases are TGCGCCAGCAGTGTTTCGGTTCTGACGAACACTGAAGCTTTCTTT. The V call is TRBV10-1, the J call TRBJ1-1; D remains ambiguous. This CDR3 comprises 15 residues. V was pared by 4 bases and J by 1 base, with 13 bases between. The V gene's germline CDR1 is WNHNN and CDR2 SYGVQD (reference sequence).

CDR3 amino acids: CASSLEVQTSKIKNIQYF. DNA for the CDR3: TGTGCCAGCAGCTTAGAGGTCCAGACGTCGAAGATAAAAAACATTCAGTACTTC. The rearrangement uses TRBV7-8 and TRBJ2-4; no reliable D call. The CDR3 is 18 amino acids. Germline CDR1 and CDR2: SGHVS and FQNEAQ. Trimming cost V 1 base and J 4 bases, with 20 bases left between them.

This chain joins TRBV3-1 (or the pseudogene TRBV3-2) and TRBJ2-3; TRBD2 matches 9 bases. The ends lost 8 bases at V and 4 bases at J; junction bases unmatched: 7. CDR1 is LGHDT and CDR2 is YNNKEL in the germline V gene (reference sequence). CDR3 length: 14 residues. The CDR3, as DNA: TGTGCCAGCGCACAGCGGGGGGCCCCAGATACGCAGTATTTT. It codes for CASAQRGAPDTQYF.

The gene calls are TRBV5-1 and TRBJ1-2; 7 nucleotides agree with TRBD1. Unmatched junction bases numbered 5, after V lost 4 bases and J lost 5 bases. The CDR3 runs 13 residues. Per germline, CDR1 SGHRS and CDR2 YFSETQ. This CDR3 is CASSPTQGYGYTF. Here the CDR3 DNA reads TGCGCCAGCAGCCCCACACAGGGGTATGGCTACACCTTC.